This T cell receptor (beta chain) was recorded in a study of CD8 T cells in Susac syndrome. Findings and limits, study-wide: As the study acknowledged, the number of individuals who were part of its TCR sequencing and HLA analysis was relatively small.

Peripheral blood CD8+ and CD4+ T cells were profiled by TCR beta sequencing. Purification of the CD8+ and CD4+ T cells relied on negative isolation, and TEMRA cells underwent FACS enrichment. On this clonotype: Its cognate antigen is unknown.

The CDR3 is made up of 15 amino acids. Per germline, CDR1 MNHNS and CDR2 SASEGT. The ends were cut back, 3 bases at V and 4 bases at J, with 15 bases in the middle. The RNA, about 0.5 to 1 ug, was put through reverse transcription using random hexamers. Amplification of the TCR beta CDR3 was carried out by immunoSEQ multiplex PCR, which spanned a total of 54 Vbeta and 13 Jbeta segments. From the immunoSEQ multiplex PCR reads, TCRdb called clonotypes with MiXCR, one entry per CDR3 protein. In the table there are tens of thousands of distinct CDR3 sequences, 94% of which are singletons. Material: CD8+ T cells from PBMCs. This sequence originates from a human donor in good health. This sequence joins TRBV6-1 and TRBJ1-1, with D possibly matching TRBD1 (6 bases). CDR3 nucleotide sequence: TGTGCCAGCAGTGACTGGTCAGGGGATGTCACTGAAGCTTTCTTT. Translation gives CASSDWSGDVTEAFF.